This T cell receptor beta chain was identified during a study of CD8+ T cells in alopecia areata. The sequencing template was cDNA reverse transcribed from extracted RNA. The assay was immunoSEQ multiplex PCR, and TCRdb's table has in-frame clones only and misses some. The sample carries about 160,000 clones, 40% to 50% recorded once. Study-level results: An increase in clonality over normal scalp was evident in lesional scalp, especially alopecia totalis/universalis.

V lost 0 bases and J lost 6, with 13 bases in between. This CDR3 has 14 amino acids. The germline CDR1 and CDR2 sequences are SQVTM and ANQGSEA. As regards this clone: Antigen: not known.

The chain recombines TRBV29-1 with TRBJ2-3; no firm D call. This TCR came from a human donor with alopecia areata. The sequenced material came from CD4+ T cells sorted from blood. In nucleotides, the CDR3 is TGCAGCGTTGAAGATATTCCCTCCACCGATACGCAGTATTTT. Residues: CSVEDIPSTDTQYF.